The 11 T cell receptor beta chains below come from one sample, sequenced in a study of shared clonotypes between healthy human individuals. The protocol was immunoSEQ multiplex PCR, while the TCRdb copy is restricted to in-frame clones and leaves out a portion. The data hold some 680,000 clones, with roughly 73% observed a single time. The sample consisted of memory CD4+ T cells sorted from blood. Subset defined: CD45RA-negative fraction. These receptors originate from a woman aged 25 to 39 in good health.

V is TRBV18 and J is TRBJ2-1; perhaps D is TRBD1 or TRBD2 (6 bases each). The germline gives CDR1 KGHSH, CDR2 LQKENI. With 0 bases removed from V and 0 bases from J, the gap between germline ends came to 15 bases. The CDR3 has 18 residues. The CDR3 sequence: CASSPPGGSGSSYNEQFF. CDR3 in DNA: TGTGCCAGCTCACCACCAGGGGGGAGCGGTAGCTCCTACAATGAGCAGTTCTTC. Full variable domain (missing parts from reference TRBV18 and TRBJ2-1): NAGVMQNPRHLVRRRGQEARLRCSPMKGHSHVYWYRQLPEEGLKFMVYLQKENIIDESGMPKERFSAEFPKEGPSILRIQQVVRGDSAAYFCASSPPGGSGSSYNEQFFGPGTRLTVL.

This chain uses TRBV29-1 with TRBJ2-7, with 8 bases fitting TRBD1. The CDR3 has 13 amino acids. Looked up from germline, CDR1 is SQVTM and CDR2 is ANQGSEA. J gave up 0 bases and V 8 bases, and 6 bases lay outside the gene matches. The CDR3 coding sequence is TGCAGCTTCTGGGACAGGAGCTCCTACGAGCAGTACTTC. Protein sequence: CSFWDRSSYEQYF.

CDR3: CASSWGQGSNTEAFF. CDR3 nucleotides: TGCGCCAGCAGCTGGGGACAGGGTTCGAACACTGAAGCTTTCTTT. The chain recombines TRBV5-1 with TRBJ1-1, with 9 bases matching TRBD1. Unmatched junction bases numbered 4, after V lost 3 bases and J lost 1 base. The CDR3 sequence is 15 residues long. The V gene's germline CDR1 is SGHRS and CDR2 YFSETQ. Together with reference TRBV5-1 and TRBJ1-1, the CDR3 gives the full variable domain: KAGVTQTPRYLIKTRGQQVTLSCSPISGHRSVSWYQQTPGQGLQFLFEYFSETQRNKGNFPGRFSGRQFSNSRSEMNVSTLELGDSALYLCASSWGQGSNTEAFFGQGTRLTVV.

The rearrangement links TRBV9 to TRBJ1-4; D unresolved. V lost 7 bases and J lost 11, with 6 bases in between. CDR1 and CDR2 (germline): SGDLS, YYNGEE. There are 9 residues in the CDR3. The DNA of the CDR3 is TGTGCCAGCGGGCAGAAACTGTTTTTT. It specifies CASGQKLFF.

This clone has only a few counts. The rearrangement joins TRBV4-1 to TRBJ1-2, with 7 bases lining up with TRBD1. With V trimmed by 2 bases and J by 4 bases, 16 bases remained unmatched. This CDR3 contains 18 residues. Germline lookup yields CDR1 MGHRA and CDR2 YSYEKL. The CDR3 sequence is CASSQNRAYPGQSYGYTF. Written as DNA, the CDR3 is TGCGCCAGCAGCCAAAATAGGGCTTACCCGGGACAGAGCTATGGCTACACCTTC.

A note on this clone: Other DNA sequences of this sample code for an identical CDR3. V gene TRBV19 combines with J gene TRBJ1-5; D unresolved. There are 14 residues in the CDR3. The V gene's germline CDR1 is LNHDA and CDR2 SQIVND (reference sequence). V lost 3 bases to trimming and J lost 2 bases, with 8 bases between them. This CDR3 is CASSMVGGNQPQHF. CDR3 in DNA: TGTGCCAGTAGTATGGTGGGTGGCAATCAGCCCCAGCATTTT.

V gene TRBV2 combines with J gene TRBJ2-2; 10 bases are shared with TRBD2. Germline CDR1 and CDR2: SNHLY and FYNNEI. J gave up 7 bases and V 3 bases, and 5 bases lay outside the gene matches. The CDR3 runs to 15 residues. For the CDR3, the DNA is TGTGCCAGCAGTGAGCTAGCGGGAGAGATCGGGGAGCTGTTTTTT. The encoded protein is CASSELAGEIGELFF.

The V and J genes are TRBV4-2 and TRBJ2-1, with 10 bases that match TRBD2. J gave up 9 bases and V 2 bases, and 7 bases lay outside the gene matches. The CDR3 spans 15 residues. Germline lookup yields CDR1 LGHNA and CDR2 YNFKEQ. CDR3 in DNA: TGTGCCAGCAGCCAACTAGCGGGAGAGGGGGGTGAGCAGTTCTTC. It yields the protein CASSQLAGEGGEQFF.

Remarks on this clone: An end of the junction differs from the germline gene, which may be a read error. The V call is TRBV6-6, the J call TRBJ2-1, with a possible D match to TRBD2 (5 bases). CDR3 size: 15 residues. CDR1 MNHNY and CDR2 SVGAGI come from the germline V gene (reference sequence). CDR3 in DNA: TGTGCCAGCAGTTACCCGGGGAGCTCCTCCAATGAGCAGTTCTTC. Translating it yields CASSYPGSSSNEQFF.

J is TRBJ2-2 and V is TRBV27; D not certain. Trimming took off 5 bases at V and 2 bases at J, with 6 bases between the two ends. Germline CDR1 reads MNHEY; CDR2 reads SMNVEV (reference sequence). This CDR3 has 13 amino acids. Here the CDR3 DNA reads TGTGCCAGCAGTCCTCATAACACCGGGGAGCTGTTTTTT. It specifies CASSPHNTGELFF.

This chain connects TRBV10-3 to TRBJ2-5; 7 bases line up with TRBD2. This CDR3 region has 18 residues. The J segment lost 5 bases and the V segment lost 0 bases, leaving 15 bases of the junction unmatched. The V gene's germline CDR1 is ENHRY and CDR2 SYGVKD. The CDR3 reads CAISESPGLSPYSETQYF. The CDR3 nucleotides read TGTGCCATCAGTGAGTCGCCGGGACTATCCCCATACAGTGAGACCCAGTACTTC.